The 16 T cell receptor beta chains in this list originate from one sample, sequenced in a study of T cell repertoires in cytomegalovirus infection. For these TCRs, the target antigens are not known. TCRdb analysed the reads with MiXCR anew, one entry per CDR3 protein. The table lists more than 95,000 distinct CDR3 sequences, over 25% of them singletons. The sample here was CD8+ T cells from cultured PBMCs, taken from culture after CMV antigen stimulation. These receptors were collected from a human donor in good health (CMV status not recorded). Some clones in this sample may be carry-over from other donors' samples.

This rearrangement joins TRBV15 to TRBJ1-3, with D hard to call. This CDR3 region has 15 residues. Germline CDR1 is LNHNV and CDR2 is YYDKDF (reference sequence). V lost 5 bases, J lost 5 bases, and 16 bases lay in between. The CDR3: CATSQDRAARNTIYF. CDR3 DNA sequence: TGTGCCACCAGCCAGGACCGGGCAGCAAGAAACACCATATATTTT.

This clonotype was observed many times. This chain joins TRBV20-1 and TRBJ2-3, with D perhaps matching TRBD1 or TRBD2 (6 bases each). The CDR3 spans 13 residues. CDR1 DFQATT and CDR2 SNEGSKA come from the germline V gene (reference sequence). The V end was cut by 4 bases, the J end by 3 bases, with 11 bases between. CDR3 bases: TGCAGTGCTAAGGGGGACTTAACAGATACGCAGTATTTT. This translates into CSAKGDLTDTQYF.

V usage is TRBV6-5 and J usage is TRBJ1-2; D unclear. The CDR3 length is 13 residues. Trimming took 2 bases from V and 6 from J, leaving 10 bases between them. Germline assignment: CDR1 MNHEY and CDR2 SVGAGI. This chain's CDR3 is CASSYEPSDGYTF. As DNA, the CDR3 is TGTGCCAGCAGTTACGAGCCCAGCGATGGCTACACCTTC.

The V and J genes are TRBV9 and TRBJ2-1; D not certain. The CDR3 is made up of 14 amino acids. Trimming removed 1 base at V and 1 base at J, with 6 bases between. Germline assignment: CDR1 SGDLS and CDR2 YYNGEE. CDR3 nucleotide sequence: TGTGCCAGCAGCGTAACGGTATCCTACAATGAGCAGTTCTTC. Its protein product is CASSVTVSYNEQFF. The full variable domain, in which reference TRBV9 and TRBJ2-1 provide the parts outside the CDR3, is DSGVTQTPKHLITATGQRVTLRCSPRSGDLSVYWYQQSLDQGLQFLIQYYNGEERAKGNILERFSAQQFPDLHSELNLSSLELGDSALYFCASSVTVSYNEQFFGPGTRLTVL.

V and J are TRBV15 and TRBJ2-2; 10 bases are a match to TRBD1. This CDR3 contains 19 residues. Germline CDR1 and CDR2: LNHNV and YYDKDF (reference sequence). With 0 bases clipped from V and 4 bases from J, the junction kept 11 bases outside the gene matches. The CDR3 DNA reads TGTGCCACCAGCAGAGAAATTCCCGGGACAGGGGCGGGCACCGGGGAGCTGTTTTTT. Translation: CATSREIPGTGAGTGELFF.

Regarding this clonotype: Just one base apart from a much larger clone, this may be a read error. This chain links TRBV18 with TRBJ2-1; D remains ambiguous. The CDR3 has 16 residues. Germline V gene lookup returns CDR1 KGHSH and CDR2 LQKENI. Here the CDR3 DNA reads TGTGCCAGCTCACCAAGTATCGAGTTCACCTACAATAAGCAGTTCTTC. It codes for CASSPSIEFTYNKQFF.

The gene calls are TRBV19 and TRBJ1-5; D gene ambiguous. The length of the CDR3 is 13 residues. The V gene's germline CDR1 is LNHDA and CDR2 SQIVND (reference sequence). Trimming left V 3 bases short and J 7 bases short, with 10 bases between. The DNA of the CDR3 is TGTGCCAGTAGTATGAACGGAATCCAGCCCCAGCATTTT. Translating gives CASSMNGIQPQHF.

Only a few counts were recorded for this clonotype. One end of the junction varies from germline; a read error may be responsible. The chain employs TRBV7-7 and TRBJ2-5; 9 bases match TRBD2. The CDR3 covers 16 residues. CDR1 SSHAT and CDR2 FNYEAQ come from the germline V gene (reference sequence). The CDR3 sequence: CASSLAASGEQETQYF. DNA for the CDR3: TGTGCTAGCAGCTTAGCGGCTAGCGGGGAGCAAGAGACCCAGTACTTC. Complete variable domain (other parts from reference TRBV7-7 and TRBJ2-5): GAGVSQSPRYKVTKRGQDVTLRCDPISSHATLYWYQQALGQGPEFLTYFNYEAQPDKSGLPSDRFSAERPEGSISTLTIQRTEQRDSAMYRCASSLAASGEQETQYFGPGTRLLVL.

V and J are TRBV4-1 and TRBJ2-7, with unresolved D. Germline CDR1 and CDR2: MGHRA and YSYEKL. The CDR3 consists of 15 residues. V shed 3 bases and J shed 1 base, with 13 bases lying between them. The CDR3, as DNA: TGCGCCAGCAGCCAGTCAACCGCCCGGTCCTACGAGCAGTACTTC. Translated: CASSQSTARSYEQYF.

This clonotype was detected only once. This sequence joins TRBV20-1 and TRBJ2-6, with D possibly TRBD1 on 5 matching bases. The V gene's germline CDR1 is DFQATT and CDR2 SNEGSKA (reference sequence). This CDR3 has 15 amino acids. V lost 6 bases to trimming and J lost 2 bases, with 14 bases between them. Here the CDR3 reads CSATTGLPGANVLTF. CDR3 DNA sequence: TGCAGTGCCACTACAGGTCTCCCTGGGGCCAACGTCCTGACTTTC.

The chain employs TRBV18 and TRBJ2-7, with D possibly matching TRBD2 (5 bases). The CDR3 totals 14 residues. V was clipped by 2 bases and J by 2 bases, with 10 bases between them. In germline, CDR1 is KGHSH, CDR2 LQKENI. CDR3 residues: CASSPGSGAYEQYF. The CDR3 DNA reads as TGTGCCAGCTCACCAGGGAGCGGCGCCTACGAGCAGTACTTC.

This clonotype was counted only a few times. J is TRBJ1-6 and V is TRBV11-2; D unresolved. There are 17 residues in the CDR3. The germline CDR1 and CDR2 sequences are SGHAT and FQNNGV. Deletions cut 2 bases from V and 0 bases from J, with 11 bases between. The CDR3 loop is CASSLRRQSSYNSPLHF. The CDR3 bases are TGTGCCAGCAGCTTAAGACGGCAGAGCTCCTATAATTCACCCCTCCACTTT.

The chain uses TRBV19 and TRBJ1-1; tentatively, D is TRBD1 (6 bases). This CDR3 comprises 14 residues. Trimming stripped 3 bases from V and 6 bases from J, with 14 bases between. Germline V CDR1 and CDR2: LNHDA, SQIVND (reference sequence). CDR3 sequence reads: CASSMGGLLAEAFF. For the CDR3, the DNA is TGTGCCAGTAGTATGGGGGGGCTCTTGGCTGAAGCTTTCTTT.

The chain recombines TRBV29-1 with TRBJ1-2; TRBD1 matches 8 bases. The V gene's germline CDR1 is SQVTM and CDR2 ANQGSEA. CDR3 length: 16 amino acids. With 6 bases clipped from V and 7 bases from J, the junction kept 19 bases outside the gene matches. CDR3 protein: CSVPRRGGQGAVGYTF. The CDR3 coding sequence is TGCAGCGTGCCGAGAAGGGGTGGGCAGGGGGCGGTTGGCTACACCTTC.

The J gene is TRBJ1-4, the V gene TRBV12-3 or TRBV12-4, with no clear D. The ends were cut back, 5 bases at V and 12 bases at J, with 10 bases in the middle. CDR3 size: 11 residues. The CDR3 here is CASSPGSELFF. In DNA form, the CDR3 reads TGTGCCAGCAGTCCCGGGTCGGAACTGTTTTTT.

This clonotype was found a few times. The rearrangement links TRBV29-1 to TRBJ1-5; TRBD1 matches 8 bases. The trim removed 2 bases at V and 5 bases at J, leaving 8 bases unmatched. Germline V CDR1 and CDR2: SQVTM, ANQGSEA. The CDR3 loop spans 15 amino acids. The CDR3 bases are TGCAGCGTTGAATTGGGTACAGGGGGTCATCAGCCCCAGCATTTT. This gives the protein CSVELGTGGHQPQHF.